Described below is a single T cell receptor (beta chain) sequence and its context. The data belong to a study of OX40 agonist ivuxolimab in advanced cancers. Study overall: Participants averaged around 60 years of age (range roughly 23 to 79) and were over 75% male.

This table comes from immunoSEQ multiplex PCR, and its TCRdb copy is limited to in-frame clones, with some not included. The data show tens of thousands of clones, around 90% seen once. Patients were ineligible given autoimmune disease history or systemic immunosuppression. The CDR3 covers 13 residues. With 5 bases removed from V and 4 bases from J, the gap between germline ends came to 9 bases. CDR1 and CDR2 (germline): KGHSH, LQKENI. This sequence was found in an adult with an advanced solid tumor such as melanoma, head and neck, liver or kidney cancer. V is TRBV18 and J is TRBJ1-3, with a possible D match to TRBD1 (6 bases). The material was CD4+ or CD8+ T cells sorted from blood, obtained in a trial of the OX40 agonist ivuxolimab. The CDR3 sequence is CASSVDRGNTIYF. The CDR3 region has the DNA TGTGCCAGCTCAGTCGACAGGGGAAACACCATATATTTT.